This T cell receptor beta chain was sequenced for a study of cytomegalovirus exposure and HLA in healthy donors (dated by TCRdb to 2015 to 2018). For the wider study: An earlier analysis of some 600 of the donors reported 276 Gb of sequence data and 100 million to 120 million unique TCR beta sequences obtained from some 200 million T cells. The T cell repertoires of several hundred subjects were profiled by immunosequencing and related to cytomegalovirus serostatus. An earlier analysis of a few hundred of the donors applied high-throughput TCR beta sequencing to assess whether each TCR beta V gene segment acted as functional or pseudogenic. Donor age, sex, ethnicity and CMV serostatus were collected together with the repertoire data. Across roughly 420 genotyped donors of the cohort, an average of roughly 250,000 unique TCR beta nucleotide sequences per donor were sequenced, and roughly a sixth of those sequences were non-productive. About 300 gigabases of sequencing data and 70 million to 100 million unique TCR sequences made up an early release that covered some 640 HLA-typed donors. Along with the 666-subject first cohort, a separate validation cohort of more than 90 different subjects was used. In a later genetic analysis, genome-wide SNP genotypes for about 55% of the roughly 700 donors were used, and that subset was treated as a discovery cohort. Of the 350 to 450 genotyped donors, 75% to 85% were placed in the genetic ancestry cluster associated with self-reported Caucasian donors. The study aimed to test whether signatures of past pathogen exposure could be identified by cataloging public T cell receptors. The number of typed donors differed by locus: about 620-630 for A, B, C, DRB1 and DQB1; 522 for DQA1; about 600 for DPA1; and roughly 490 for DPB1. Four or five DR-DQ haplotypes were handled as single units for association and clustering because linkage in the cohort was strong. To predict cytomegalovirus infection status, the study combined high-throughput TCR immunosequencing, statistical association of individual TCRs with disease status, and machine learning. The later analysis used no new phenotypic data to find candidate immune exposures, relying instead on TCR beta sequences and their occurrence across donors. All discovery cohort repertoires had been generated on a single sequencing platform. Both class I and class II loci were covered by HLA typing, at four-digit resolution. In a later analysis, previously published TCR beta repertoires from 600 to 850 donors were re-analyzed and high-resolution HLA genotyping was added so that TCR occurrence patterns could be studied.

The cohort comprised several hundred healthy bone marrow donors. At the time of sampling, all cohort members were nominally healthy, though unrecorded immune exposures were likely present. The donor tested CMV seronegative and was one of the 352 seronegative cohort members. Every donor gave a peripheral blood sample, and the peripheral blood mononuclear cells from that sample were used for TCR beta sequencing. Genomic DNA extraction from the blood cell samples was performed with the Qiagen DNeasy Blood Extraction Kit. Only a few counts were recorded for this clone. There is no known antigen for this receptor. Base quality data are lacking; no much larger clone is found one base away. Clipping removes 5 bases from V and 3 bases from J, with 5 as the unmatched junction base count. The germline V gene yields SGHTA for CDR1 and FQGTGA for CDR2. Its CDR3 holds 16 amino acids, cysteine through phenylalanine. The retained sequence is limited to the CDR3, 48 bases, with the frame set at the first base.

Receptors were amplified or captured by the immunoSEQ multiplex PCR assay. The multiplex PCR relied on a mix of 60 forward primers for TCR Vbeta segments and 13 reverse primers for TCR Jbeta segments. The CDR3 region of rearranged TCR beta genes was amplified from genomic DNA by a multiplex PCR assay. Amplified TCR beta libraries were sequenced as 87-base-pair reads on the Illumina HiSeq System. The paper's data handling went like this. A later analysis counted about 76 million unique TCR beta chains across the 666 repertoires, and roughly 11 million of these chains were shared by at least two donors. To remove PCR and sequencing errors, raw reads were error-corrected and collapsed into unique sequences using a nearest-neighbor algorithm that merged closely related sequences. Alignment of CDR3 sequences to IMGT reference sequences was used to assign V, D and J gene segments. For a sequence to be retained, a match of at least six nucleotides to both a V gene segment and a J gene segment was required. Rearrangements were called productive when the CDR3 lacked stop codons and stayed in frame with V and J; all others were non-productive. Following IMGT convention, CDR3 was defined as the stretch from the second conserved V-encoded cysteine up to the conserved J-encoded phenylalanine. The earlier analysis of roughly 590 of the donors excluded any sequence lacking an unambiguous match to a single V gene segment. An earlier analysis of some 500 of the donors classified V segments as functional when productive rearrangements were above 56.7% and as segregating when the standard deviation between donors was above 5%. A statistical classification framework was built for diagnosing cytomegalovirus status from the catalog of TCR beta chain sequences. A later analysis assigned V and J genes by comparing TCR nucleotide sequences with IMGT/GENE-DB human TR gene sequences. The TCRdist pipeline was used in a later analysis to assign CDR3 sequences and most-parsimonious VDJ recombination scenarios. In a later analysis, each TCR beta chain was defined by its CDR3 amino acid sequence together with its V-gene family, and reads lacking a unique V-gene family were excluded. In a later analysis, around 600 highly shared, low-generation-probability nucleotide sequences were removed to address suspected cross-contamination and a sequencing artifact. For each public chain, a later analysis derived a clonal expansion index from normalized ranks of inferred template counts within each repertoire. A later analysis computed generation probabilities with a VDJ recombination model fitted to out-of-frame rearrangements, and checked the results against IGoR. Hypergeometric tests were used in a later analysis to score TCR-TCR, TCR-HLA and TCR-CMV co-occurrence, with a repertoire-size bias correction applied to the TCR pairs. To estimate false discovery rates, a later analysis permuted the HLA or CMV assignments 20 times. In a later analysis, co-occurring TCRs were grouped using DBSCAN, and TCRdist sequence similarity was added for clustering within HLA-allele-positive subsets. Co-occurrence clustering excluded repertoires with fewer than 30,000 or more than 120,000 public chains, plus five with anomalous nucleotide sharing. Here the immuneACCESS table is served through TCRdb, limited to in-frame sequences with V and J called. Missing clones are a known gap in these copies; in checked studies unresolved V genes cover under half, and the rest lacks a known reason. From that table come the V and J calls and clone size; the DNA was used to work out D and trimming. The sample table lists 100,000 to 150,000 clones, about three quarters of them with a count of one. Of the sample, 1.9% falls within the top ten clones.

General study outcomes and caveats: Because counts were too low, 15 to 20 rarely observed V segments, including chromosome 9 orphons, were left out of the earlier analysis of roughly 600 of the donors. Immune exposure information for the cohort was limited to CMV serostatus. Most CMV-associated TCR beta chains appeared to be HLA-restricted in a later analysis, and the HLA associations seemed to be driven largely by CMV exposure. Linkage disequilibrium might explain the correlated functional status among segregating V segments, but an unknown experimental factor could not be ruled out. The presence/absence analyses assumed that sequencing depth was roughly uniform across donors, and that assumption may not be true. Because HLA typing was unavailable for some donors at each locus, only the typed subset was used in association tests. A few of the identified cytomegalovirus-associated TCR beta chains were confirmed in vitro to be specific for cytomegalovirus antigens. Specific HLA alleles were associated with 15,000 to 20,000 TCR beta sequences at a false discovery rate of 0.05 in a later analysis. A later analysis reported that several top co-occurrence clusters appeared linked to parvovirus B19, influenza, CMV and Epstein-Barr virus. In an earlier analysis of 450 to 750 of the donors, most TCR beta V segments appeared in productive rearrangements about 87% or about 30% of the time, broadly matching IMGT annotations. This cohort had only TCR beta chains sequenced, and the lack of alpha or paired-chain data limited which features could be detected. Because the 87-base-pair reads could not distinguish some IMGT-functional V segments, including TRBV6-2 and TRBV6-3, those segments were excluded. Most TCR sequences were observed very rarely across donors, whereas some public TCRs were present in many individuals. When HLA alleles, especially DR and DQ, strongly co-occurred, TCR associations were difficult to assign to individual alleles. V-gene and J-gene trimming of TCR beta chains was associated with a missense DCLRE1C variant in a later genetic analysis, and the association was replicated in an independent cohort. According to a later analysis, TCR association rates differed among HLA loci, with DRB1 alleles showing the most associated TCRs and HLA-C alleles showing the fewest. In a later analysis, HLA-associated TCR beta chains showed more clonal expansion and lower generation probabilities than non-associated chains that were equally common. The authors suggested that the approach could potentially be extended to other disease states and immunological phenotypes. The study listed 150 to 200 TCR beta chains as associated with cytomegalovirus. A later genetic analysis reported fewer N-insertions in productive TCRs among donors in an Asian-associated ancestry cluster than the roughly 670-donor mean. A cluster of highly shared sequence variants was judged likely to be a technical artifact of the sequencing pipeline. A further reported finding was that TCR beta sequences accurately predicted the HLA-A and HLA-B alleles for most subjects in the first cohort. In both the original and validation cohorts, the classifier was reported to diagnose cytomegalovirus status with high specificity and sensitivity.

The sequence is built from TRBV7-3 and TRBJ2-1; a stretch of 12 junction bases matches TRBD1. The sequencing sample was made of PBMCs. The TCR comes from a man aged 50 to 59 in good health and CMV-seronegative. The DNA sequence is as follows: TGTGCCAGCAGCAGAGGGACAGGGGGCTACTACAATGAGCAGTTCTTC. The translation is CASSRGTGGYYNEQFF.